The present TCR beta chain was sequenced within a study of cytomegalovirus exposure and HLA in healthy donors. Amplification used 60 Vbeta primers and 13 Jbeta primers. Assay: immunoSEQ multiplex PCR; the TCRdb copy retains only in-frame clones and omits some. The repertoire includes about 130,000 clones, approximately 80% of them detected once, and over 2% sits in the top ten. The V gene's germline CDR1 is SGHAT and CDR2 FQNNGV. CDR3 length: 16 residues. The V gene end was trimmed by 4 bases and the J gene end by 1 base; junction bases not matched to a gene: 8. This TCR came from a man aged 30-40 years in good health and CMV-seronegative. Sequencing used PBMCs. The V call is TRBV11-2, the J call TRBJ2-7, with TRBD2 matching over 9 bases. CDR3 amino acids: CASSSNSGSLSYEQYF. The CDR3 DNA sequence: TGTGCCAGCAGCTCCAATAGCGGGAGTTTATCCTACGAGCAGTACTTC.